This T cell receptor (beta chain) was observed in a study of blood T cell repertoires in COVID-19. CDR1 and CDR2 from the germline V gene are MNHEY and SMNVEV (reference sequence). The CDR3 is 14 residues long. V was cut by 7 bases and J by 7 bases, with 14 bases left in between. TCRdb keeps only in-frame clones here, not all; method: immunoSEQ multiplex PCR. The sample lists some 70,000 clones; more than 70% were seen once. Specimen: PBMCs or T cells enriched from blood (not recorded which). V and J are TRBV27 and TRBJ1-6, with D maybe TRBD1 (5 bases). The receptor comes from a middle-aged woman who had recovered from COVID-19. The CDR3 sequence is CASKTGTENSPLHF. The CDR3 coding sequence is TGTGCCAGCAAAACCGGGACTGAGAATTCACCCCTCCACTTT.